This T cell receptor (beta chain) comes out of a study of T cell responses to AZD1222 COVID-19 vaccine. Study findings and constraints: Without day 14 samples, only post-peak T cell repertoires were studied. At 160-218 and 743-854, vaccine-associated CD4 TCRs were dominant, and they spanned spike. Possibly, clonal diversity was underestimated; donors were largely white British and included more females. Regions left unmutated in variants are reportedly the target of nearly half of spike-specific TCRs.

Points on this clone: Its matching antigen is unknown.

The germline CDR1 and CDR2 sequences are MDHEN and SYDVKM. This CDR3 comprises 13 residues. V lost 7 bases and J 4 bases, leaving 11 bases between the germline ends. Clones were sequenced by immunoSEQ multiplex PCR, and TCRdb holds only the in-frame ones, with some missing. The repertoire holds about 150,000 clones, roughly 90% seen once, with approximately 17% in the top ten. The chain uses TRBV28 and TRBJ1-3, with unresolved D. Sequenced material: peripheral blood, taken on day 0 of AZD1222 vaccination. This TCR came from an adult in good health. CDR3 nucleotides: TGTGCCAGCACGATCCGGTTAGGAAACACCATATATTTT. This sequence encodes CASTIRLGNTIYF.